The 23 T cell receptor beta chains in this list originate from one sample, sequenced in a study of T cells in Graves' hyperthyroidism and ophthalmopathy. The TCR beta CDR3 regions underwent amplification using RNA transcripts as the source. Primed by the HTBI set, a first-round RT-PCR was run on the TCR CDR3. TCRdb analysed the multiplex PCR reads with MiXCR anew, one entry per CDR3 protein. The sample consists of about 270,000 distinct CDR3 sequences, roughly 22% of them appearing once. Sequencing was performed on blood. Receptors originate from a man aged 30 to 45 with Graves' ophthalmopathy.

This chain connects TRBV13 to TRBJ1-3; tentative D call: TRBD1 (6 bases). The V end lost 2 bases, the J end lost 4 bases, and 9 bases lay between the germline ends. Germline lookup yields CDR1 PRHDT and CDR2 FYEKMQ (reference sequence). This CDR3 region has 14 residues. Written as DNA, the CDR3 is TGTGCCAGCAGCTTAACAGGGTACGGAAACACCATATATTTT. Translation gives CASSLTGYGNTIYF.

The chain recombines TRBV7-9 with TRBJ1-1, with 10 bases that match TRBD1. The V segment lost 8 bases and the J segment 5 bases; nucleotides outside the gene matches: 8. The CDR3 totals 14 residues. Germline loops: CDR1 SEHNR, CDR2 FQNEAQ (reference sequence). The CDR3 nucleotides read TGTGCCAGCGAGGGACAGGGGAAGGTAACTGAAGCTTTCTTT. Encoded protein: CASEGQGKVTEAFF.

This clonotype has only a few counts. The chain uses TRBV5-1 and TRBJ2-7, with D unclear. Deletions cut 4 bases from V and 0 bases from J, with 8 bases between. The CDR3 runs 13 residues. Germline CDR1 is SGHRS and CDR2 is YFSETQ. CDR3 sequence: CASSMGNSYEQYF. As DNA, the CDR3 is TGCGCCAGCAGCATGGGAAACTCCTACGAGCAGTACTTC. The full variable domain, rest sourced from reference TRBV5-1 and TRBJ2-7, is KAGVTQTPRYLIKTRGQQVTLSCSPISGHRSVSWYQQTPGQGLQFLFEYFSETQRNKGNFPGRFSGRQFSNSRSEMNVSTLELGDSALYLCASSMGNSYEQYFGPGTRLTVT.

This clonotype occurred a few times. The V and J genes are TRBV25-1 and TRBJ2-7, with TRBD1 matching over 7 bases. The CDR3 runs 15 residues. CDR1 and CDR2 (germline): MGHDK, SYGVNS. Trimming removed 3 bases from V and 5 bases from J; junction bases left unmatched: 10. This chain's CDR3 is CASSDPGQALHEQYF. CDR3 nucleotide sequence: TGTGCCAGCAGTGATCCCGGACAGGCTCTCCACGAGCAGTACTTC.

Here the CDR3 reads CASSEQLGNEQFF. CDR3 sequence (DNA): TGTGCCAGCAGTGAGCAGCTAGGCAATGAGCAGTTCTTC. The J gene is TRBJ2-1, the V gene TRBV2; D ambiguous. The CDR3 totals 13 residues. In germline, CDR1 is SNHLY, CDR2 FYNNEI. V dropped 3 bases and J dropped 6 bases, with 9 bases sitting between them.

This clonotype was seen only a few times. The chain links TRBV20-1 to TRBJ2-2; 9 bases line up with TRBD2. In germline, CDR1 is DFQATT, CDR2 SNEGSKA (reference sequence). Losses at the gene ends were 1 base for V and 3 bases for J; bases not matched to a gene: 3. There are 15 residues in the CDR3. The CDR3 is CSARGQRGDTGELFF. For the CDR3, the DNA is TGCAGTGCTAGAGGCCAGCGGGGGGACACCGGGGAGCTGTTTTTT.

This clonotype was counted once. A read error may account for a junction end that differs from germline. This chain uses TRBV6-4 with TRBJ2-1, with D possibly matching TRBD2 (6 bases). The CDR3 extends over 16 amino acids. The germline V gene has CDR1 MRHNA and CDR2 SNTAGT. CDR3 coding DNA: TGTGCCAGCAGTTACTCCCGGGACTCCGGATACAATGAGCAGTTCTTC. Translation gives CASSYSRDSGYNEQFF.

There are a few counts of this clonotype. The genes are TRBV7-9 and TRBJ2-3; weak D call: TRBD2 (5 bases). This CDR3 is built from 15 residues. The germline V gene has CDR1 SEHNR and CDR2 FQNEAQ (reference sequence). V lost 8 bases to trimming and J lost 0 bases, with 15 bases between them. The CDR3 region has the DNA TGTGCCAGCGAGGGTCCCACCGAAAGCACAGATACGCAGTATTTT. This gives the protein CASEGPTESTDTQYF.

This clonotype was counted only a few times. The chain combines TRBV29-1 with TRBJ2-1; D may correspond to TRBD1 or TRBD2 (5 bases each). V was trimmed by 7 bases and J by 3 bases, leaving 13 bases between them. In germline, CDR1 is SQVTM, CDR2 ANQGSEA. This CDR3 comprises 13 residues. The CDR3, as DNA: TGCAGCGCGGTGAGGGGAATCTACAATGAGCAGTTCTTC. This gives the protein CSAVRGIYNEQFF.

This clonotype was seen repeatedly, ten times or more. The chain couples TRBV5-5 to TRBJ2-1; D possibly corresponds to TRBD2 (6 bases). Per the germline V gene, CDR1 is SGHKS and CDR2 is YYEKEE (reference sequence). There are 15 residues in the CDR3. The V end was cut by 3 bases, the J end by 6 bases, with 16 bases between. The CDR3: CASSYSGGPFNEQFF. As DNA, the CDR3 is TGTGCCAGCAGCTATAGCGGAGGCCCCTTCAATGAGCAGTTCTTC.

The chain's CDR3 is CASSRSTSGAQETQYF. Written as DNA, the CDR3 is TGCGCCAGCAGCCGTTCTACTAGCGGGGCCCAAGAGACCCAGTACTTC. The genes are TRBV5-1 and TRBJ2-5, with 10 bases identical to TRBD2. In germline, CDR1 is SGHRS, CDR2 YFSETQ. V lost 4 bases to trimming and J lost 1 base; unmatched junction nucleotides: 7. The CDR3 spans 16 residues.

This clonotype was recorded at least ten times. The chain links TRBV24-1 to TRBJ2-3; 12 nucleotides line up with TRBD2. V trimming: 6 bases; J trimming: 2 bases; junction bases outside the gene matches: 5. This CDR3 has 16 residues. Germline V gives CDR1 KGHDR, CDR2 SFDVKD. Here the CDR3 reads CATSPGLAGPTDTQYF. In DNA, the CDR3 is TGTGCCACCAGTCCAGGACTAGCGGGGCCCACAGATACGCAGTATTTT.

This clonotype was seen only a few times. The chain employs TRBV27 and TRBJ2-1; D might be TRBD2 (5 bases). Trimming took 6 bases from V and 9 from J, leaving 18 bases between them. The CDR3 sequence is 14 residues long. The V gene's germline CDR1 is MNHEY and CDR2 SMNVEV (reference sequence). The CDR3 protein is CASSPLLGVVEQFF. For the CDR3, the DNA is TGTGCCAGCAGCCCCTTACTAGGAGTGGTTGAGCAGTTCTTC.

This clonotype was seen ten or more times. V usage is TRBV12-3 or TRBV12-4 and J usage is TRBJ1-5, with 9 positions matching TRBD1. The J segment lost 8 bases and the V segment lost 4 bases, leaving 9 bases of the junction unmatched. The CDR3 sequence is 15 residues long. CDR3: CASSSSGTGLKPQHF. The CDR3 DNA sequence: TGTGCCAGCAGTTCATCCGGGACAGGGCTCAAGCCCCAGCATTTT.

This clonotype was observed at least ten times. The chain combines TRBV28 with TRBJ2-5; weak D call: TRBD2 (6 bases). Trimming pared 6 bases from V and 1 base from J, leaving 18 bases between. CDR1 and CDR2 from the germline V gene are MDHEN and SYDVKM. CDR3 length equals 16 residues. The CDR3 DNA reads as TGTGCCAGCAGGCAGGGAGTAGCGGACGGCCAAGAGACCCAGTACTTC. Encoded protein: CASRQGVADGQETQYF.

This clonotype came up many times. The rearrangement joins TRBV5-1 to TRBJ2-7, with 10 bases fitting TRBD2. CDR1 SGHRS and CDR2 YFSETQ come from the germline V gene. J lost 3 bases, V lost 6 bases, and 3 bases had no gene match. This CDR3 spans 13 amino acids. The CDR3 DNA reads as TGCGCCAGCAACCCTAGCGGGAGCTACGAGCAGTACTTC. Its translation: CASNPSGSYEQYF.

The table lists this clonotype with many counts. The chain links TRBV7-8 to TRBJ2-2; D not certain. The CDR3 spans 12 residues. The germline V gene encodes CDR1 SGHVS and CDR2 FQNEAQ. V lost 7 bases and J 8 bases, leaving 11 bases between the germline ends. The CDR3 sequence: CASNPGLGELFF. In nucleotides, the CDR3 is TGTGCCAGCAACCCTGGTCTGGGGGAGCTGTTTTTT.

This clonotype was counted a few times. This chain links TRBV15 with TRBJ2-5; D uncertain. The germline V gene encodes CDR1 LNHNV and CDR2 YYDKDF (reference sequence). With 0 bases removed from V and 5 bases from J, the gap between germline ends came to 10 bases. CDR3 length equals 14 residues. In nucleotides, the CDR3 is TGTGCCACCAGCAGAGACGTGGGCCAGGAGACCCAGTACTTC. Its translation: CATSRDVGQETQYF. The variable domain in full, completed from reference TRBV15 and TRBJ2-5, reads DAMVIQNPRYQVTQFGKPVTLSCSQTLNHNVMYWYQQKSSQAPKLLFHYYDKDFNNEADTPDNFQSRRPNTSFCFLDIRSPGLGDTAMYLCATSRDVGQETQYFGPGTRLLVL.

This clonotype was counted a few times. The chain recombines TRBV2 with TRBJ2-5; a weak D match, TRBD2 (5 bases). V lost 2 bases and J lost 4, with 8 bases in between. CDR1 and CDR2 from the germline V gene are SNHLY and FYNNEI. This CDR3 spans 13 amino acids. The CDR3 DNA is TGTGCCAGCAGTGAAACTAGGTTAGAGACCCAGTACTTC. Its translation: CASSETRLETQYF.

This clonotype was detected ten times or more. The J gene is TRBJ1-2, the V gene TRBV11-2; no reliable D call. Germline V gene lookup returns CDR1 SGHAT and CDR2 FQNNGV. The CDR3 has 14 amino acids. V lost 3 bases to trimming and J lost 6 bases, with 14 bases between them. Written as DNA, the CDR3 is TGTGCCAGCAGCTTCCCAGGAGTAGAAGATGGCTACACCTTC. Translating it yields CASSFPGVEDGYTF. The variable domain in full, completed from reference TRBV11-2 and TRBJ1-2, reads EAGVAQSPRYKIIEKRQSVAFWCNPISGHATLYWYQQILGQGPKLLIQFQNNGVVDDSQLPKDRFSAERLKGVDSTLKIQPAKLEDSAVYLCASSFPGVEDGYTFGSGTRLTVV.

The chain combines TRBV19 with TRBJ1-1, with unresolved D. V was trimmed by 6 bases and J by 4 bases, leaving 15 bases between them. CDR1 and CDR2 from the germline V gene are LNHDA and SQIVND (reference sequence). The CDR3 length is 14 residues. The DNA for the CDR3 is TGTGCCAGTAGCGCACGGGGAGTAACCACTGAAGCTTTCTTT. It encodes CASSARGVTTEAFF. The complete variable domain, with remaining parts taken from reference TRBV19 and TRBJ1-1, reads DGGITQSPKYLFRKEGQNVTLSCEQNLNHDAMYWYRQDPGQGLRLIYYSQIVNDFQKGDIAEGYSVSREKKESFPLTVTSAQKNPTAFYLCASSARGVTTEAFFGQGTRLTVV.

This clonotype showed up just a few times. The chain uses TRBV6-1 and TRBJ2-1; TRBD1 might be the D (8 bases). The CDR3 loop spans 15 amino acids. The V end was cut by 7 bases, the J end by 4 bases, with 17 bases between. Looked up from germline, CDR1 is MNHNS and CDR2 is SASEGT. CDR3 bases: TGTGCCAGCACACCCAACAGGGGGGGGTACAATGAGCAGTTCTTC. Translation gives CASTPNRGGYNEQFF.

The chain recombines TRBV30 with TRBJ2-7; D gene unclear. Trimming left V 6 bases short and J 7 bases short, with 10 bases between. This CDR3 is built from 10 residues. The germline V gene encodes CDR1 GTSNPN and CDR2 SVGIG (reference sequence). The CDR3 reads CACCWDEQYF. CDR3 bases: TGTGCCTGCTGTTGGGATGAGCAGTACTTC.